This T cell receptor (beta chain) was identified in a study of shared clonotypes between healthy human individuals. This clone was observed a handful of times. Clones were read by immunoSEQ multiplex PCR, and TCRdb kept only the in-frame ones, dropping some. Of over a million clones listed, around 76% are singletons. V lost 2 bases, J lost 0 bases, and 13 bases lay in between. This CDR3 has 15 amino acids. CDR1 GTSNPN and CDR2 SVGIG come from the germline V gene (reference sequence). The specimen was memory CD4+ T cells sorted from blood. This sample's subset: CD45RA-negative fraction. The V gene is TRBV30, the J gene TRBJ1-2; D is ambiguous. This receptor was identified in a man aged 18 to 29 in good health. The CDR3 nucleotides read TGTGCCTGGAGTTCGGAACTGCTAGCTAACTATGGCTACACCTTC. Its translation: CAWSSELLANYGYTF.